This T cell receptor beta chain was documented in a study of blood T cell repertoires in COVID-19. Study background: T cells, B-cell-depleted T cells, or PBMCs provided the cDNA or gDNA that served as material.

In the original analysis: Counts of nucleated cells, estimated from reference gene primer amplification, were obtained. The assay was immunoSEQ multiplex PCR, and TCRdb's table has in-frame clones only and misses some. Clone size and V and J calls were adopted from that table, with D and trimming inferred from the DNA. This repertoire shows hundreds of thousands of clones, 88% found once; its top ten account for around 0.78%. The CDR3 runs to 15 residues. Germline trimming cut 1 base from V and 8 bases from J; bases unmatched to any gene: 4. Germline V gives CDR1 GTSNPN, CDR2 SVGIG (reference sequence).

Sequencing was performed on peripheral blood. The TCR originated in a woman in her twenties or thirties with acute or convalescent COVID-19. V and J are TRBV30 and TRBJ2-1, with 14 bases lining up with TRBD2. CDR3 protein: CAWSGGLAGVDEQFF. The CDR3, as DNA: TGTGCCTGGAGTGGGGGACTAGCGGGAGTGGATGAGCAGTTCTTC.